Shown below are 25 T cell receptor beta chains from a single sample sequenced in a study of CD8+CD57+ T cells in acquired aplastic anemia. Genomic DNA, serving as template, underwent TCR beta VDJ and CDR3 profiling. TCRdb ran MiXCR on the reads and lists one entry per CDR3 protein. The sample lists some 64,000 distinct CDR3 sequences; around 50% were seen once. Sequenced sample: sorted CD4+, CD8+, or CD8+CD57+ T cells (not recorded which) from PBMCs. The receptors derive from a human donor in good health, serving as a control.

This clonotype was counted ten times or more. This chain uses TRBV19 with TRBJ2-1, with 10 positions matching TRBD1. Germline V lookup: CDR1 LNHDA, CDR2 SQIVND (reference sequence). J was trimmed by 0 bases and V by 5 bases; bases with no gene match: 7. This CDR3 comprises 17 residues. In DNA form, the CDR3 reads TGTGCCAGTAGTGGCCGGGACAGGGGTCTCTCCTACAATGAGCAGTTCTTC. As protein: CASSGRDRGLSYNEQFF. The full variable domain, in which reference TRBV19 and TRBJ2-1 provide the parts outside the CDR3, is DGGITQSPKYLFRKEGQNVTLSCEQNLNHDAMYWYRQDPGQGLRLIYYSQIVNDFQKGDIAEGYSVSREKKESFPLTVTSAQKNPTAFYLCASSGRDRGLSYNEQFFGPGTRLTVL.

CDR3 sequence (DNA): TGTGCCAGTCGCCAGGGCTCCTATAATTCACCCCTCCACTTT. Translation gives CASRQGSYNSPLHF. J is TRBJ1-6 and V is TRBV2; possible D gene TRBD1, 5 bases. Trimming removed 9 bases at V and 0 bases at J, with 9 bases between. Germline loops: CDR1 SNHLY, CDR2 FYNNEI. CDR3 length: 14 amino acids.

The CDR3 reads CASSGVGAEAFF. CDR3 in DNA: TGTGCCAGCAGCGGGGTTGGCGCTGAAGCTTTCTTT. The chain links TRBV7-8 to TRBJ1-1; no clear D. This CDR3 is 12 amino acids long. Germline loops: CDR1 SGHVS, CDR2 FQNEAQ. V lost 5 bases and J lost 6, with 10 bases in between.

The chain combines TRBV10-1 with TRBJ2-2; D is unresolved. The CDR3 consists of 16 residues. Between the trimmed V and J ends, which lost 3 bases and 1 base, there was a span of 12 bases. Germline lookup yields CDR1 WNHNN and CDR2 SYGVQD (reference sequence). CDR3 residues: CASSDTVGRNTGELFF. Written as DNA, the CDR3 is TGCGCCAGCAGTGACACGGTGGGAAGGAACACCGGGGAGCTGTTTTTT.

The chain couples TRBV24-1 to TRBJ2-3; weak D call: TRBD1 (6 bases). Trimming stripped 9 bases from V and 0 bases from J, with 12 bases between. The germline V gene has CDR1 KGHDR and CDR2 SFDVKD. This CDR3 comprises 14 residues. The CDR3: CATQRTDSTDTQYF. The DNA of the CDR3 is TGTGCCACCCAGAGGACAGATAGCACAGATACGCAGTATTTT.

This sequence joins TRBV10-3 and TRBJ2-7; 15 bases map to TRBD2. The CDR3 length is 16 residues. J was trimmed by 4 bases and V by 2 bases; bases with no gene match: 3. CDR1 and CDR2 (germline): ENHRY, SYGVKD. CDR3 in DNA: TGTGCCATCAGTGAGGCCGGGACTAGCGGGAGGTACGAGCAGTACTTC. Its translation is CAISEAGTSGRYEQYF.

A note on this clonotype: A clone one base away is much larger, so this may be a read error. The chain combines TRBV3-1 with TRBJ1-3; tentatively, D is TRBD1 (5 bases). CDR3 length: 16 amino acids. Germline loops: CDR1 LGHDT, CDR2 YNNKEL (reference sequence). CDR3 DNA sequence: TGTGCCAGAAGCCAAGACGGGGGGATTTCTGGAAACACCATATATTTT. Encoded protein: CARSQDGGISGNTIYF.

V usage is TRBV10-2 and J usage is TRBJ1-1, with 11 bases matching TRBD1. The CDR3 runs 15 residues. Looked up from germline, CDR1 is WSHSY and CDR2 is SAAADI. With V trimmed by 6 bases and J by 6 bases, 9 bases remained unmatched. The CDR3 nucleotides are TGCGCCAGCAGGGAGGACAGGGGGCTTTCCGCTGAAGCTTTCTTT. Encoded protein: CASREDRGLSAEAFF.

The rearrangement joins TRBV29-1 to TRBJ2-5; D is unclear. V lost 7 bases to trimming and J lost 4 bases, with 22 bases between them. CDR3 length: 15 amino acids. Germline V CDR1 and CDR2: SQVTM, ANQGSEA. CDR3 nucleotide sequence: TGCAGCGCCGAGGAGACCATCACCTACCGAGAGACCCAGTACTTC. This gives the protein CSAEETITYRETQYF.

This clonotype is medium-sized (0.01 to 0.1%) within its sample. The CDR3 region is CASRGRTGGADTQYF. The DNA of the CDR3 is TGTGCCAGCAGAGGAAGGACAGGGGGCGCAGATACGCAGTATTTT. This chain connects TRBV2 to TRBJ2-3, with 11 nucleotides matching TRBD1. The CDR3 loop spans 15 amino acids. Per the germline V gene, CDR1 is SNHLY and CDR2 is FYNNEI. V shed 6 bases and J 4 bases; nucleotides not matched to a gene: 6.

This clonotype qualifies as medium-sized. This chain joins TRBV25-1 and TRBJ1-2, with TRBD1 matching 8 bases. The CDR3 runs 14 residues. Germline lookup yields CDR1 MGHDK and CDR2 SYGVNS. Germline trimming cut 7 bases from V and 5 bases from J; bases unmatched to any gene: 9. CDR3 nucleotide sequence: TGTGCCAGCAAAATAGGGACAGGACCATATGGCTACACCTTC. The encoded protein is CASKIGTGPYGYTF.

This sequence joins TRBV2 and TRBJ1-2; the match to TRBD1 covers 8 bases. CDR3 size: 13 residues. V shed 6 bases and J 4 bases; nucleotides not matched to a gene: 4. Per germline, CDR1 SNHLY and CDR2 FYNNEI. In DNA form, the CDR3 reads TGTGCCAGCAGCGCGGACAGGGTCTATGGCTACACCTTC. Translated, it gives CASSADRVYGYTF.

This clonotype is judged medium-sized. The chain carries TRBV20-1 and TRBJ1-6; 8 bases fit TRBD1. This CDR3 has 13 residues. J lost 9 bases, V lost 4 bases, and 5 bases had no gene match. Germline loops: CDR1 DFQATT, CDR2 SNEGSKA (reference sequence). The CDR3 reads CSATGQGSSPLHF. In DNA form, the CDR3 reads TGCAGTGCTACCGGACAGGGAAGTTCACCCCTCCACTTT.

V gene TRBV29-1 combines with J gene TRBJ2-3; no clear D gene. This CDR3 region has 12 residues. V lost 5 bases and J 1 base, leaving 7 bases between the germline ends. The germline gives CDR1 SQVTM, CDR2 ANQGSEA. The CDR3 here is CSVFEGTDTQYF. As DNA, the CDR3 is TGCAGCGTTTTTGAGGGCACAGATACGCAGTATTTT.

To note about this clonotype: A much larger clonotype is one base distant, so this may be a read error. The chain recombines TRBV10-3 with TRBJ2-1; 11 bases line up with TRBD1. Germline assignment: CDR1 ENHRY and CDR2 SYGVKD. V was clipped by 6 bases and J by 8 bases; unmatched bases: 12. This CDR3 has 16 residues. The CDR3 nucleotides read TGTGCCATCAGCCGATTAGGACAGGGGGCGATCCATGAGCAGTTCTTC. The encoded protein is CAISRLGQGAIHEQFF.

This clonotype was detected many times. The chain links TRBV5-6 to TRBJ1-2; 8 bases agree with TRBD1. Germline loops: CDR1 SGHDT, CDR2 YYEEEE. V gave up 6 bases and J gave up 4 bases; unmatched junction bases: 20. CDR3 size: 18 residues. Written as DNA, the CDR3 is TGTGCCAGCATCCCTTCGAGGGCAGGGGGCGGGATTGGCTATGGCTACACCTTC. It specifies CASIPSRAGGGIGYGYTF.

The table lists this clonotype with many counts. CDR3 DNA: TGCAGTGCTAGATTCGGGCTGGAAGCTTTCTTT. Protein product: CSARFGLEAFF. This sequence joins TRBV20-1 and TRBJ1-1; the D is unclear. The length of the CDR3 is 11 residues. The germline V gene has CDR1 DFQATT and CDR2 SNEGSKA (reference sequence). The V gene lost 2 bases and the J gene lost 8 bases, with 9 bases spanning the gap.

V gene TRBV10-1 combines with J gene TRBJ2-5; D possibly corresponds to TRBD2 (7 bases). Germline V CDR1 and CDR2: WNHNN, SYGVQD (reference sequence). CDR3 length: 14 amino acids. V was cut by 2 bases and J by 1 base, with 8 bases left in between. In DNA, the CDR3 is TGCGCCAGCAGTGAGAGGGGGGGCCAAGAGACCCAGTACTTC. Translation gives CASSERGGQETQYF.

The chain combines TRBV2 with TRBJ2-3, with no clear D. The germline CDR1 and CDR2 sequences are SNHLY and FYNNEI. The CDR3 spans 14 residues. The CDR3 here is CVRSPRILTDTQYF. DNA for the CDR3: TGTGTCCGCAGTCCCCGAATCCTCACAGATACGCAGTATTTT.

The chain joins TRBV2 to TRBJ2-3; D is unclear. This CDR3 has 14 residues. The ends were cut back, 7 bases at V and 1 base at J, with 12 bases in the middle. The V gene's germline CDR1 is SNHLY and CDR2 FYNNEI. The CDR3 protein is CASTVTWGTDTQYF. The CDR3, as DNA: TGTGCCAGCACGGTAACTTGGGGCACAGATACGCAGTATTTT.

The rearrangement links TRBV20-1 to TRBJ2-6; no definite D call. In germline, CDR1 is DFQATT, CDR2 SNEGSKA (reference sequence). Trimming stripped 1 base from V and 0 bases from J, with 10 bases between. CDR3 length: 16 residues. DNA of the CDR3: TGCAGTGCTAGAGCCCCAACCCGCTCTGGGGCCAACGTCCTGACTTTC. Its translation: CSARAPTRSGANVLTF.

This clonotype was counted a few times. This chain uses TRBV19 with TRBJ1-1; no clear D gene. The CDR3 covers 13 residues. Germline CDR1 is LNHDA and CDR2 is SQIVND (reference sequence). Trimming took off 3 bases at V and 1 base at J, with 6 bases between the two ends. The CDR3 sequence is CASSIDGNTEAFF. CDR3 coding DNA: TGTGCCAGTAGTATCGACGGGAACACTGAAGCTTTCTTT.

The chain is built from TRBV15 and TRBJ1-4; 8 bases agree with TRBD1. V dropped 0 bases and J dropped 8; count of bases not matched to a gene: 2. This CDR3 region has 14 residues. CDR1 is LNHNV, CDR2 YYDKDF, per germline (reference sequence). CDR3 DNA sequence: TGTGCCACCAGCAGAGATTGGGACAGGGAAAAACTGTTTTTT. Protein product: CATSRDWDREKLFF. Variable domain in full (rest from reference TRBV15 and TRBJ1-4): DAMVIQNPRYQVTQFGKPVTLSCSQTLNHNVMYWYQQKSSQAPKLLFHYYDKDFNNEADTPDNFQSRRPNTSFCFLDIRSPGLGDTAMYLCATSRDWDREKLFFGSGTQLSVL.

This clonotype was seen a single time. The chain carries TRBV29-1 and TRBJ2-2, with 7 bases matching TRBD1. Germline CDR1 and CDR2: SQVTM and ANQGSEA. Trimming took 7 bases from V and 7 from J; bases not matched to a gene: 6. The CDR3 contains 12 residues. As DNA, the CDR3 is TGCAGCGCCGAACAGGGGAGCGGGGAGCTGTTTTTT. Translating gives CSAEQGSGELFF.

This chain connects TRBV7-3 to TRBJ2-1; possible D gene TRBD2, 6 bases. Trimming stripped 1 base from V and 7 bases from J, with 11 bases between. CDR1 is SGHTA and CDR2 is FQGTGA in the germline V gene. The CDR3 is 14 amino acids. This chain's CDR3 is CASSLRGGRNEQFF. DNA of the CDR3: TGTGCCAGCAGCTTAAGGGGAGGTCGGAATGAGCAGTTCTTC. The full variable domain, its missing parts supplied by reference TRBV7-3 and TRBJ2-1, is GAGVSQTPSNKVTEKGKYVELRCDPISGHTALYWYRQSLGQGPEFLIYFQGTGAADDSGLPNDRFFAVRPEGSVSTLKIQRTERGDSAVYLCASSLRGGRNEQFFGPGTRLTVL.